This is a list of T cell receptor beta chains from one sample in a study of cytomegalovirus exposure and HLA in healthy donors. Profiling relied on immunoSEQ multiplex PCR, and the TCRdb table lists in-frame clones only, not all of them. This sample's table has 60,000 to 70,000 clones. Input material: PBMCs. These receptor sequences come from a boy younger than 18 in good health and CMV-seronegative. CDR3s include the opening cysteine and the closing phenylalanine or tryptophan. Each record gives: V gene, J gene, CDR3 protein.

V: TRBV2
J: TRBJ1-5
CDR3: CASGQGGSNQPQHF

V: TRBV18
J: TRBJ2-7
CDR3: CASSPYREYYEQYF

V: TRBV7-2
J: TRBJ2-1
CDR3: CASSTKTSGRALRNEQFF

V: TRBV2
J: TRBJ2-4
CDR3: CASSVRAGGVDIQYF

V: TRBV5-4
J: TRBJ1-2
CDR3: CASSQGGWGYTF

V: TRBV7-2
J: TRBJ2-7
CDR3: CASSSHSSAYEQYF

V: TRBV5-1
J: TRBJ2-2
CDR3: CASSSGQGGTGELFF

V: TRBV7-2
J: TRBJ1-5
CDR3: CASSAGRSNQPQHF

V: TRBV18
J: TRBJ1-3
CDR3: CASSPEDVRVPSGNTIYF

V: TRBV6-1
J: TRBJ1-5
CDR3: CASEEDSNQPQHF

V: TRBV6-5
J: TRBJ1-1
CDR3: CASSSGQPNTEAFF

V: TRBV11-2
J: TRBJ2-7
CDR3: CASRLIRGVQLTYEQYF

V: TRBV4-1
J: TRBJ2-3
CDR3: CASSQGLAADTDTQYF

V: TRBV5-6
J: TRBJ2-2
CDR3: CASSLQGTGELFF

V: TRBV30
J: TRBJ1-4
CDR3: CAWRATGVEKLFF

V: TRBV5-8
J: TRBJ2-4
CDR3: CASRPQGAVGNIQYF

V: TRBV5-5
J: TRBJ1-1
CDR3: CASSFRQGLAEAFF

V: TRBV6-5
J: TRBJ2-7
CDR3: CASGQSSYEQYF

V: TRBV5-4
J: TRBJ1-1
CDR3: CASSLETLNTEAFF

V: TRBV5-1
J: TRBJ1-5
CDR3: CASSSGTENQPQHF

V: TRBV19
J: TRBJ2-2
CDR3: CASSRYLEGADTGELFF

V: TRBV6-5
J: TRBJ1-5
CDR3: CASSYSGTSNQPQHF

V: TRBV15
J: TRBJ2-4
CDR3: CATSSRASSGGTTAKNIQYF

V: TRBV30
J: TRBJ1-2
CDR3: CAWSPPGGPTDYGYTF

V: TRBV19
J: TRBJ1-2
CDR3: CASSSDRAYGYTF

V: TRBV5-1
J: TRBJ1-1
CDR3: CASSPQGHMNTEAFF

V: TRBV27
J: TRBJ1-1
CDR3: CASSAVPGYTEAFF

V: TRBV9
J: TRBJ1-5
CDR3: CASSVGPDQPQHF

V: TRBV2
J: TRBJ2-7
CDR3: CASKPGGPSYEQYF

V: TRBV30
J: TRBJ2-7
CDR3: CAWAPGGGRSYEQYF

V: TRBV4-2
J: TRBJ1-1
CDR3: CASSQVGQGALSGEAFF

V: TRBV6-6
J: TRBJ1-2
CDR3: CASSYKTTDNYGYTF

V: TRBV4-2
J: TRBJ1-1
CDR3: CASSRADYEAFF

V: TRBV19
J: NA
CDR3: CASSMVAGGTQETQYF

V: TRBV9
J: TRBJ1-2
CDR3: CASTKGRDGYTF

V: TRBV7-2
J: TRBJ2-7
CDR3: CASSLRGEQYF

V: TRBV5-4
J: TRBJ2-7
CDR3: CASSLQGGYEQYF

V: TRBV15
J: TRBJ2-7
CDR3: CATRRGGLTYEQYF

V: TRBV19
J: TRBJ1-1
CDR3: CASSTARDRGDTEAFF

V: TRBV5-1
J: TRBJ2-7
CDR3: CASSVQGAGEQYF

V: TRBV20-1
J: TRBJ1-2
CDR3: CSAYNYGYTF

V: TRBV7-2
J: TRBJ2-7
CDR3: CASSPTGLAGGRDEQYF

V: TRBV6-4
J: TRBJ2-2
CDR3: CASSEQAPTGELFF

V: TRBV19
J: TRBJ2-5
CDR3: CASSDQTGIETQYF

V: TRBV10-3
J: TRBJ1-2
CDR3: CAISEVTGESGYTF

V: TRBV7-2
J: TRBJ2-3
CDR3: CASSWDREAQYF

V: TRBV5-1
J: TRBJ1-1
CDR3: CASSLEPDLTEAFF

V: TRBV11-2
J: TRBJ1-1
CDR3: CASSYGQGKTEAFF